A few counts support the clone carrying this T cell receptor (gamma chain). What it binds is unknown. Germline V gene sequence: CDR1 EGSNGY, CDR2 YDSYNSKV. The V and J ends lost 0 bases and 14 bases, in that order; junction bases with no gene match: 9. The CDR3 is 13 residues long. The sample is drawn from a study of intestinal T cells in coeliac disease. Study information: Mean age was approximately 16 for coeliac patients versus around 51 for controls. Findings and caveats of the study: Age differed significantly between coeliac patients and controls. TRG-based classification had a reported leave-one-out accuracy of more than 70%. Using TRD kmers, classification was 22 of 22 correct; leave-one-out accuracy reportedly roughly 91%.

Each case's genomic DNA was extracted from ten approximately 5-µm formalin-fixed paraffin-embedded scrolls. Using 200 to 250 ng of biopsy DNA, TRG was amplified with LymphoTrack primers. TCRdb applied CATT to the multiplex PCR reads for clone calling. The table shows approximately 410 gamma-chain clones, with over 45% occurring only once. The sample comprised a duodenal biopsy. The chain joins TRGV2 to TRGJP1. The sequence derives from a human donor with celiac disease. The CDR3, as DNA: TGTGCCACCTGGGACGGGCGGGTTGGTTTCAAGATATTT. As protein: CATWDGRVGFKIF.